This entry lists 12 T cell receptor beta chains sequenced from one sample in a study of blood T cell repertoires in COVID-19. TCRdb's copy holds only in-frame clones and misses some; the assay was immunoSEQ multiplex PCR. The data hold about 200,000 clones, with more than 80% observed a single time. Sequencing was performed on peripheral blood. Source of these receptors: a woman of 80 years or more with COVID-19, enrolled during active disease.

The CDR3 bases are TGTGCCAGCAGCCTGGGACAGTCTGGGGCCAACGTCCTGACTTTC. As protein: CASSLGQSGANVLTF. The rearrangement links TRBV5-6 to TRBJ2-6; 7 nucleotides align to TRBD1. The V segment lost 4 bases and the J segment 1 base; nucleotides outside the gene matches: 2. The CDR3 has 15 amino acids. CDR1 and CDR2 (germline): SGHDT, YYEEEE.

The chain has TRBV5-1 and TRBJ2-7; tentatively, D is TRBD2 (5 bases). This CDR3 is 12 amino acids long. Trimming removed 4 bases from V and 0 bases from J, with 5 bases in between. Germline CDR1 is SGHRS and CDR2 is YFSETQ. The chain's CDR3 is CASSGSSYEQYF. The CDR3, as DNA: TGCGCCAGCAGCGGGAGCTCCTACGAGCAGTACTTC.

A single count supports this clone. The J gene is TRBJ2-6, the V gene TRBV15; TRBD1 might be the D (6 bases). In germline, CDR1 is LNHNV, CDR2 YYDKDF (reference sequence). The CDR3 sequence is 15 residues long. Trimming shortened V by 11 bases and J by 0 bases, and 14 bases separated the two germline ends. The CDR3: CASTRDNSGANVLTF. The CDR3 region has the DNA TGTGCCTCAACACGGGACAACTCTGGGGCCAACGTCCTGACTTTC. Using reference TRBV15 and TRBJ2-6 for the parts outside the CDR3, the full variable domain is DAMVIQNPRYQVTQFGKPVTLSCSQTLNHNVMYWYQQKSSQAPKLLFHYYDKDFNNEADTPDNFQSRRPNTSFCFLDIRSPGLGDTAMYLCASTRDNSGANVLTFGAGSRLTVL.

The genes are TRBV3-1 (or the pseudogene TRBV3-2) and TRBJ1-1, with 7 bases that match TRBD1. V was pared by 5 bases and J by 1 base, with 1 base of the junction left unmatched. The CDR3 is 13 amino acids. Per the germline V gene, CDR1 is LGHDT and CDR2 is YNNKEL (reference sequence). In nucleotides, the CDR3 is TGTGCCAGCAGCGACAGGGCGAACACTGAAGCTTTCTTT. This translates into CASSDRANTEAFF.

The genes are TRBV5-4 and TRBJ1-2, with no clear D. Germline CDR1 SGHNT, CDR2 YYREEE (reference sequence). This CDR3 is 14 amino acids long. The V gene lost 0 bases and the J gene lost 4 bases, with 10 bases spanning the gap. CDR3 protein: CASSLDPQSYGYTF. The CDR3 coding sequence is TGTGCCAGCAGCTTGGACCCACAGAGCTATGGCTACACCTTC. Full variable domain (missing parts from reference TRBV5-4 and TRBJ1-2): ETGVTQSPTHLIKTRGQQVTLRCSSQSGHNTVSWYQQALGQGPQFIFQYYREEENGRGNFPPRFSGLQFPNYSSELNVNALELDDSALYLCASSLDPQSYGYTFGSGTRLTVV.

CDR3 amino acids: CASTPGLAGGYEQYF. The CDR3 DNA sequence: TGTGCCAGCACTCCTGGACTAGCGGGAGGCTACGAGCAGTACTTC. The rearrangement uses TRBV6-5 and TRBJ2-7, with TRBD2 matching 14 bases. The germline V gene encodes CDR1 MNHEY and CDR2 SVGAGI. With V trimmed by 7 bases and J by 3 bases, 5 bases remained unmatched. This CDR3 region has 15 residues.

CDR3: CASSPHGQSNQPQHF. The CDR3 nucleotides read TGTGCCAGCAGTCCTCATGGTCAGAGCAATCAGCCCCAGCATTTT. The chain uses TRBV25-1 and TRBJ1-5; no clear D. There are 15 residues in the CDR3. V was clipped by 5 bases and J by 1 base, with 12 bases between them. Germline V lookup: CDR1 MGHDK, CDR2 SYGVNS.

The CDR3 nucleotides are TGTGCCAGCAGCTTGGAAGGCGGAACCCAAGAGACCCAGTACTTC. It yields the protein CASSLEGGTQETQYF. The rearrangement links TRBV5-4 to TRBJ2-5; D is uncertain. This CDR3 region has 15 residues. V was pared by 0 bases and J by 1 base, with 10 bases between. Looked up from germline, CDR1 is SGHNT and CDR2 is YYREEE (reference sequence).

The V gene is TRBV7-2, the J gene TRBJ1-5; no reliable D call. Trimming left V 4 bases short and J 7 bases short, with 14 bases between. Per germline, CDR1 SGHTA and CDR2 FQGNSA. The CDR3 is 14 amino acids. CDR3 sequence: CASSSGSRFQPQHF. The CDR3 region has the DNA TGTGCCAGCAGCTCCGGGTCCCGATTCCAGCCCCAGCATTTT.

The chain recombines TRBV9 with TRBJ1-2, with 7 bases that match TRBD1. The trim removed 3 bases at V and 0 bases at J, leaving 2 bases unmatched. The V gene's germline CDR1 is SGDLS and CDR2 YYNGEE. CDR3 length equals 14 residues. The CDR3 DNA reads as TGTGCCAGCAGCGCCGGGACAGCTAACTATGGCTACACCTTC. It is translated as CASSAGTANYGYTF.

The V gene is TRBV18, the J gene TRBJ1-5; D is possibly TRBD1 (5 bases). Germline assignment: CDR1 KGHSH and CDR2 LQKENI. V lost 1 base to trimming and J lost 0 bases, with 16 bases between them. This CDR3 comprises 18 residues. The CDR3 region is CASSPRRQGPLSNQPQHF. CDR3 coding DNA: TGTGCCAGCTCACCACGTCGTCAGGGCCCCCTTAGCAATCAGCCCCAGCATTTT.

The chain employs TRBV28 and TRBJ2-1, with TRBD2 identical over 13 bases. The CDR3 has 20 amino acids. Germline values: CDR1 MDHEN, CDR2 SYDVKM. The ends lost 0 bases at V and 0 bases at J; junction bases unmatched: 8. For the CDR3, the DNA is TGTGCCAGCAGTTTATGGCCCGGGACTAGCGGGAAGAGCTCCTACAATGAGCAGTTCTTC. It is translated as CASSLWPGTSGKSSYNEQFF.